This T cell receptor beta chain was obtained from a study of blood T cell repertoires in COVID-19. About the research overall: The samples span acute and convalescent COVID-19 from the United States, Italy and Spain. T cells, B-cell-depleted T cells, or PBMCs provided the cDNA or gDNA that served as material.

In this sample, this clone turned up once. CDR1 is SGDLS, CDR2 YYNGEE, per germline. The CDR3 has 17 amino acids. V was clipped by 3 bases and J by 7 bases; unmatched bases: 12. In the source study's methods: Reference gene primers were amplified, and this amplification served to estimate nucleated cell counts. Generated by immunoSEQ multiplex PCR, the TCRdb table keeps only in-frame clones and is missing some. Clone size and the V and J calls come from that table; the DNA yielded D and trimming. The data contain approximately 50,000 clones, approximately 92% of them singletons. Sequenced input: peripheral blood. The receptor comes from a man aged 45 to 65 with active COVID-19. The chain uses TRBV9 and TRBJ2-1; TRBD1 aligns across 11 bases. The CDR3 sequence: CASSGLSGQGALNEQFF. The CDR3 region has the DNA TGTGCCAGCAGCGGGTTGAGTGGACAGGGGGCTCTAAATGAGCAGTTCTTC.